Listed here are 22 T cell receptor beta chains from one sample, sequenced in a study of CD8 T cells in Susac syndrome. After extraction with the RNeasy kit, about 0.45 to 1 ug of the RNA was reverse transcribed using random hexamers. Each CDR3 protein is one row after TCRdb ran MiXCR on the immunoSEQ multiplex PCR reads. The top ten hold just over 0.5% of the sample, which has tens of thousands of distinct CDR3 sequences, over 75% seen once. Sequenced material: CD8+ T cells from PBMCs. The receptors shown here come from a human donor with multiple sclerosis.

The chain is built from TRBV9 and TRBJ2-6, with 9 bases aligning to TRBD2. The germline V gene encodes CDR1 SGDLS and CDR2 YYNGEE. V lost 4 bases to trimming and J lost 2 bases; unmatched junction nucleotides: 13. The CDR3 length is 19 residues. In DNA form, the CDR3 reads TGTGCCAGCAGCCCGCGGGGGGGTACATATTTGGCTGGGGCCAACGTCCTGACTTTC. Its protein product is CASSPRGGTYLAGANVLTF.

Written as DNA, the CDR3 is TGCGCCAGCAGCCCTCGAGGACAGTTGAATGAAAAACTGTTTTTT. It is translated as CASSPRGQLNEKLFF. The genes are TRBV4-1 and TRBJ1-4, with D perhaps matching TRBD1 (6 bases). Germline CDR1 MGHRA, CDR2 YSYEKL. The CDR3 runs to 15 residues. Trimming shortened V by 4 bases and J by 5 bases, and 14 bases separated the two germline ends.

The chain joins TRBV12-3 or TRBV12-4 to TRBJ1-1, with D possibly matching TRBD1 (5 bases). V lost 2 bases, J lost 9 bases, and 13 bases lay in between. The CDR3 is made up of 13 amino acids. The CDR3 region is CASSLSGGEKAFF. CDR3 DNA: TGTGCCAGCAGTTTATCGGGAGGGGAGAAAGCTTTCTTT.

This chain joins TRBV9 and TRBJ2-1; D is unresolved. The V end lost 0 bases, the J end lost 4 bases, and 2 bases lay between the germline ends. Germline CDR1 is SGDLS and CDR2 is YYNGEE. CDR3 length: 12 residues. CDR3 region: CASSVAYNEQFF. Written as DNA, the CDR3 is TGTGCCAGCAGCGTAGCATACAATGAGCAGTTCTTC.

The chain uses TRBV6-2 or TRBV6-3 and TRBJ2-1, with D possibly being TRBD2 (6 bases). The germline gives CDR1 MNHEY, CDR2 SVGEGT. V was clipped by 9 bases and J by 8 bases, with 23 bases between them. This CDR3 contains 15 residues. CDR3 protein: CASELAEGSGDEQFF. The DNA for the CDR3 is TGTGCCAGTGAATTAGCGGAGGGGTCGGGAGATGAGCAGTTCTTC.

This clonotype was counted only a few times. V is TRBV6-1 and J is TRBJ2-5, with 11 positions matching TRBD2. J gave up 5 bases and V 2 bases, and 4 bases lay outside the gene matches. Germline CDR1 reads MNHNS; CDR2 reads SASEGT. This CDR3 has 15 residues. The CDR3 coding sequence is TGTGCCAGCAGTGAATTAGCGGGGGGGCCCGAGACCCAGTACTTC. Translating gives CASSELAGGPETQYF.

The CDR3 region is CASSGGSDEQYF. In DNA form, the CDR3 reads TGTGCCAGCAGTGGCGGGTCGGACGAGCAGTACTTC. This chain uses TRBV2 with TRBJ2-7; D perhaps matches TRBD2 (5 bases). Looked up from germline, CDR1 is SNHLY and CDR2 is FYNNEI. This CDR3 has 12 residues. Trimming removed 4 bases at V and 5 bases at J, with 9 bases between.

The gene calls are TRBV20-1 and TRBJ1-1, with no clear D. Germline assignment: CDR1 DFQATT and CDR2 SNEGSKA (reference sequence). CDR3 length: 11 amino acids. V lost 8 bases and J 5 bases, leaving 12 bases between the germline ends. The CDR3 region is CSIYLETEAFF. CDR3 DNA: TGCAGTATATATCTGGAAACTGAAGCTTTCTTT.

V is TRBV28 and J is TRBJ1-2; D perhaps matches TRBD1 (5 bases). The germline gives CDR1 MDHEN, CDR2 SYDVKM. The CDR3 is 15 residues long. The ends were cut back, 6 bases at V and 0 bases at J, with 14 bases in the middle. CDR3 DNA sequence: TGTGCCAGCAGAAGCAGGGAAGGACCTAACTATGGCTACACCTTC. Amino acids: CASRSREGPNYGYTF.

The rearrangement uses TRBV7-3 and TRBJ1-6, with D maybe TRBD1 (5 bases). The germline CDR1 and CDR2 sequences are SGHTA and FQGTGA. The CDR3 extends over 15 amino acids. Trimming cost V 1 base and J 7 bases, with 11 bases left between them. The CDR3 sequence: CASSLNPGTNSPLHF. The DNA for the CDR3 is TGTGCCAGCAGCTTAAACCCCGGGACCAATTCACCCCTCCACTTT.

A few counts support this clonotype. The CDR3: CASSAEGHRDEQYF. CDR3 nucleotide sequence: TGTGCCAGCAGCGCCGAAGGTCATAGGGACGAGCAGTACTTC. The chain is built from TRBV9 and TRBJ2-7; D unclear. The CDR3 spans 14 residues. The germline V gene has CDR1 SGDLS and CDR2 YYNGEE. Trimming left V 3 bases short and J 5 bases short, with 15 bases between.

This rearrangement joins TRBV2 to TRBJ2-7; no firm D call. The germline V gene has CDR1 SNHLY and CDR2 FYNNEI. The CDR3 is 11 residues long. V was shortened by 5 bases and J by 4 bases, with 6 bases between the two germline ends. CDR3 sequence reads: CASSTAYEQYF. CDR3 DNA: TGTGCCAGCAGTACCGCTTACGAGCAGTACTTC.

V is TRBV27 and J is TRBJ2-7; 7 nucleotides agree with TRBD1. The CDR3 is 15 amino acids. V was pared by 8 bases and J by 4 bases, with 14 bases of the junction left unmatched. In germline, CDR1 is MNHEY, CDR2 SMNVEV (reference sequence). CDR3 DNA: TGTGCCAGCGCCACGACATCCGGGACAGTTTACGAGCAGTACTTC. As protein: CASATTSGTVYEQYF.

The chain couples TRBV28 to TRBJ1-5; a weak D match, TRBD1 (6 bases). Trimming stripped 4 bases from V and 4 bases from J, with 11 bases between. The CDR3 sequence is 14 residues long. Per germline, CDR1 MDHEN and CDR2 SYDVKM. For the CDR3, the DNA is TGTGCCAGCAGTTCGGACAGCCGAAATCAGCCCCAGCATTTT. It specifies CASSSDSRNQPQHF.

J is TRBJ1-6 and V is TRBV7-3; D is uncertain. The CDR3 has 13 residues. Trimming stripped 3 bases from V and 9 bases from J, with 9 bases between. Germline CDR1 reads SGHTA; CDR2 reads FQGTGA. This chain's CDR3 is CASSFLSGSPLHF. The CDR3 DNA sequence: TGTGCCAGCAGCTTCCTATCTGGTTCACCCCTCCACTTT.

The rearrangement links TRBV4-2 to TRBJ1-4; D gene ambiguous. Germline-derived CDR1 and CDR2 are LGHNA and YNFKEQ. This CDR3 has 14 residues. The ends were cut back, 4 bases at V and 1 base at J, with 7 bases in the middle. CDR3 residues: CASSPKKTNEKLFF. The CDR3 DNA reads TGTGCCAGCAGCCCTAAAAAAACTAATGAAAAACTGTTTTTT.

This clonotype occurred a few times. J is TRBJ2-5 and V is TRBV6-1, with TRBD1 as a possible D gene (7 bases). CDR3 size: 13 residues. Trimming stripped 8 bases from V and 1 base from J, with 11 bases between. Germline V gene sequence: CDR1 MNHNS, CDR2 SASEGT. The chain's CDR3 is CASWRGLQETQYF. CDR3 DNA: TGTGCCAGCTGGAGGGGGCTCCAAGAGACCCAGTACTTC.

The DNA for the CDR3 is TGTGCCAGCAGTTCTGGACTAGCGGAAGGAGAGCAGTTCTTC. It yields the protein CASSSGLAEGEQFF. The chain uses TRBV12-3 or TRBV12-4 and TRBJ2-1; 10 positions match TRBD2. The V gene end was trimmed by 4 bases and the J gene end by 10 bases; junction bases not matched to a gene: 7. This CDR3 has 14 residues.

The chain has TRBV20-1 and TRBJ2-7, with D possibly matching TRBD1 (5 bases). This CDR3 has 14 residues. Trimming pared 4 bases from V and 3 bases from J, leaving 16 bases between. Germline V gives CDR1 DFQATT, CDR2 SNEGSKA (reference sequence). CDR3 region: CSATGIERLYEQYF. The CDR3 DNA reads as TGCAGTGCTACAGGGATCGAACGACTCTACGAGCAGTACTTC.

The J gene is TRBJ2-2, the V gene TRBV27; 11 nucleotides match TRBD1. V lost 5 bases, J lost 6 bases, and 8 bases stayed unmatched. The CDR3 runs 16 residues. Germline V gene sequence: CDR1 MNHEY, CDR2 SMNVEV (reference sequence). This chain's CDR3 is CASSLMGTGGPGELFF. The CDR3 DNA sequence: TGTGCCAGCAGTCTTATGGGGACAGGGGGTCCCGGGGAGCTGTTTTTT.

The sample holds a few counts of this clonotype. The chain employs TRBV19 and TRBJ1-1; a possible D gene is TRBD1 (5 bases). Trimming stripped 5 bases from V and 0 bases from J, with 7 bases between. In germline, CDR1 is LNHDA, CDR2 SQIVND (reference sequence). The CDR3 is 13 residues long. This CDR3 is CASSGGLNTEAFF. The CDR3 DNA follows: TGTGCCAGTAGTGGGGGTTTGAACACTGAAGCTTTCTTT.

The chain combines TRBV9 with TRBJ2-7; 8 nucleotides align to TRBD1. The CDR3 has 13 amino acids. In germline, CDR1 is SGDLS, CDR2 YYNGEE. J lost 7 bases, V lost 4 bases, and 7 bases had no gene match. The CDR3 DNA follows: TGTGCCAGCAGCACCCAGGGGGCGGGGGAGCAGTACTTC. Its protein product is CASSTQGAGEQYF.